The clone carrying this T cell receptor (beta chain) has just a few counts. Antigen specificity is unknown. TCR beta libraries were made by quantitative 5'-RACE with molecular barcodes. TCRdb redid the calling of the 5' RACE reads with MiXCR, one entry per CDR3 protein. The sample lists roughly 180,000 distinct CDR3 sequences; 9.8% were seen once. CDR1 and CDR2 (germline): SEHNR, FQNEAQ (reference sequence). This CDR3 has 14 residues. After removal of 5 bases from V and 1 base from J, the junction contained 4 bases not matched to a gene. This entry is derived from a study of CD8 T cells in ankylosing spondylitis. Findings and limits, study-wide: Earlier studies detected some motif variants in reactive arthritis synovial fluid and blood. Characteristic of ankylosing spondylitis blood, it appeared, was a TCR beta motif comprising about 8 highly homologous variants. The study looked at matched synovial fluid samples from ankylosing spondylitis patients. Disease-linked clones were reported to be significantly enriched there.

The TCR originated in a female donor with ankylosing spondylitis or in good health (not recorded which). Sequencing was performed on blood, either unsorted or a sorted T cell fraction (not recorded which). This chain connects TRBV7-9 to TRBJ1-1; 7 bases match TRBD1. The CDR3 DNA follows: TGTGCCAGCAGCCCGGACAGGAGGAACACTGAAGCTTTCTTT. Translation: CASSPDRRNTEAFF.